This T cell receptor (beta chain) was recorded in a study of shared clonotypes between healthy human individuals. Study background: Donor ages ranged 18 to 49 years: a couple of women, a few men.

Sequencing was performed with immunoSEQ multiplex PCR; in TCRdb, only in-frame clones are kept and a portion is missing. The sample contains 400,000 to 600,000 clones, more than 75% of which appear only once. This CDR3 has 15 amino acids. The V end was cut by 8 bases, the J end by 0 bases, with 15 bases between. Germline assignment: CDR1 SGHTA and CDR2 FQGNSA. The chain has TRBV7-2 and TRBJ2-3, with D perhaps assigned TRBD1 or TRBD2 (6 bases each). Sequencing used PBMCs. This TCR derives from a woman aged 40 to 50 in good health. Some clones in this sample may be carry-over from other donors' samples. CDR3 amino acids: CASAGGFPSTDTQYF. In nucleotides, the CDR3 is TGTGCCAGCGCCGGGGGCTTCCCAAGCACAGATACGCAGTATTTT.